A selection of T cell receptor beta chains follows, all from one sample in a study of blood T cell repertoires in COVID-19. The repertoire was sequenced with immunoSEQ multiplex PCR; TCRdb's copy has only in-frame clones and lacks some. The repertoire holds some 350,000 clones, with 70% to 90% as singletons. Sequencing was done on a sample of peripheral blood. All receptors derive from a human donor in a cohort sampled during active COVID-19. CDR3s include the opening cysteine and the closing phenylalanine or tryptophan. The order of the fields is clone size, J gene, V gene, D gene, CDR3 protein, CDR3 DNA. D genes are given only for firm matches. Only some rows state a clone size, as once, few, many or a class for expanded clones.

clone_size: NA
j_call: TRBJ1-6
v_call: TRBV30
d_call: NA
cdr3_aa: CASGLNGDSPLHF
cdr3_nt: TGTGCCTCCGGACTCAATGGTGATTCACCCCTCCACTTT

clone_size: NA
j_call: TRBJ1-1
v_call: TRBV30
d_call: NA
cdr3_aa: CAWSVGPGRQEAFF
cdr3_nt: TGTGCCTGGAGTGTAGGTCCAGGCCGACAAGAAGCTTTCTTT

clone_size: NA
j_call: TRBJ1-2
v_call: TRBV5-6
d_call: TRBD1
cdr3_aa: CASSFRGTLGYGYTF
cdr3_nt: TGTGCCAGCAGCTTCAGGGGGACCTTGGGCTATGGCTACACCTTC

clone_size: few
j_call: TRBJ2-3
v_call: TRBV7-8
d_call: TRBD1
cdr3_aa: CASSLGDRASTDTQYF
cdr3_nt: TGTGCCAGCAGCTTAGGGGACAGGGCAAGCACAGATACGCAGTATTTT

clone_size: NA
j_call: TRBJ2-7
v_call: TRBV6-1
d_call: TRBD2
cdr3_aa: CASSEALAGDSYEQYF
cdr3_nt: TGTGCCAGCAGTGAAGCGCTGGCGGGAGACTCCTACGAGCAGTACTTC

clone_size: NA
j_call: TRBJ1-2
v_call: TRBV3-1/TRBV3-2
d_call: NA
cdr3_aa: CASSHMGAGNGYTF
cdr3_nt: TGTGCCAGCAGCCATATGGGAGCGGGGAATGGCTACACCTTC

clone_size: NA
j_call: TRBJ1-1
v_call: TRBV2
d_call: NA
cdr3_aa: CANLKRHNTEAFF
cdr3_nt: TGTGCCAACCTTAAGAGACACAACACTGAAGCTTTCTTT

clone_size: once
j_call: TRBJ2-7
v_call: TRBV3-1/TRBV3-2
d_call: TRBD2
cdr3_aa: CASSQETGLVYEQYF
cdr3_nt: TGTGCCAGCAGCCAAGAAACGGGACTAGTCTACGAGCAGTACTTC

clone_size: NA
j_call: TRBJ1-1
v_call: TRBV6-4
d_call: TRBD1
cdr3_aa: CASSDTDRATEAFF
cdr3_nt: TGTGCCAGCAGTGACACGGACAGGGCCACTGAAGCTTTCTTT

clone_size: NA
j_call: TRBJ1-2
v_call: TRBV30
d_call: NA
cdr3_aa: CAWSPDRGNYGYTF
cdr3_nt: TGTGCCTGGAGCCCGGACAGAGGAAACTATGGCTACACCTTC

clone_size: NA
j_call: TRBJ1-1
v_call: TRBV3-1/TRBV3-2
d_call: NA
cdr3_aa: CASSQDVLESTEAFF
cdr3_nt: TGTGCCAGCAGCCAAGATGTACTGGAGAGCACTGAAGCTTTCTTT

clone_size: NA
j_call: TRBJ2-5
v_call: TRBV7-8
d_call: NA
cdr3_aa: CASSSGLKETQYF
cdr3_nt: TGTGCCAGCAGCTCTGGACTGAAAGAGACCCAGTACTTC

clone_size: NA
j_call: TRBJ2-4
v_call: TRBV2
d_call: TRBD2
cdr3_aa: CASRGLAGVENIQYF
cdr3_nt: TGTGCCAGCAGGGGACTAGCGGGAGTGGAAAACATTCAGTACTTC

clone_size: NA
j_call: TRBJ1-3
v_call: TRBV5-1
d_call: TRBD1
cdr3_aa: CASSSTGANGNTIYF
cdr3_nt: TGCGCCAGCAGCTCGACAGGGGCCAATGGAAACACCATATATTTT

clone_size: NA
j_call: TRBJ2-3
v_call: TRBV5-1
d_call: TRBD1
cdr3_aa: CASSLDGGQGYRDTQYF
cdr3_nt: TGCGCCAGCAGCTTGGACGGTGGACAGGGCTATAGAGATACGCAGTATTTT

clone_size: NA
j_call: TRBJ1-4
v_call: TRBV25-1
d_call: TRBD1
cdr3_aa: CASSDRTGGVEEKLFF
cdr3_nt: TGTGCCAGCAGTGACCGCACAGGGGGCGTGGAGGAAAAACTGTTTTTT

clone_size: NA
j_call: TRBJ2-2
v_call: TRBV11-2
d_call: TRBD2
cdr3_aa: CASSLSSRGGTGELFF
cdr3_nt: TGTGCCAGCAGCTTAAGTAGTCGGGGGGGCACCGGGGAGCTGTTTTTT

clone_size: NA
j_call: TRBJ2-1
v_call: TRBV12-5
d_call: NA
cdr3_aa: CASGLVVTGFTYNEQFF
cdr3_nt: TGTGCTAGTGGTTTGGTCGTAACAGGGTTTACCTACAATGAGCAGTTCTTC

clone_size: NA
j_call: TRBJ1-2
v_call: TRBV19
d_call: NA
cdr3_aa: CASSRDSFNYGYTF
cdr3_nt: TGTGCCAGTAGTCGTGACAGCTTTAACTATGGCTACACCTTC

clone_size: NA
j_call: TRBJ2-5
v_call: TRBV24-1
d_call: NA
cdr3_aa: CATSDLELGSQETQYF
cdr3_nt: TGTGCCACCAGTGATTTGGAACTAGGTAGCCAGGAGACCCAGTACTTC

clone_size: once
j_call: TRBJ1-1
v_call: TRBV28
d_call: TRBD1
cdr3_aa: CASSSPGQGRNTEAFF
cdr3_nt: TGTGCCAGCAGCTCCCCGGGACAGGGCCGGAACACTGAAGCTTTCTTT

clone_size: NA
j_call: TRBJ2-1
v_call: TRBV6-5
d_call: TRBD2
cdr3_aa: CASSPSGRGSNEQFF
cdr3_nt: TGTGCCAGCAGTCCCAGCGGGAGGGGCTCCAATGAGCAGTTCTTC

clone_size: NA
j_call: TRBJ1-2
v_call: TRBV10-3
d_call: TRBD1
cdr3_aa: CAISPEQGILGYTF
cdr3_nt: TGTGCCATCAGCCCAGAACAGGGGATATTGGGCTACACCTTC

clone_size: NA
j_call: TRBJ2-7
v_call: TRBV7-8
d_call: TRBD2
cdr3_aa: CASSLGGGPYYEQYF
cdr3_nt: TGTGCCAGCAGCTTAGGCGGGGGACCATATTACGAGCAGTACTTC

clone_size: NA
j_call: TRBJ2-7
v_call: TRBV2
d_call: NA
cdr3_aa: CASSFLVGEQYF
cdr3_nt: TGTGCCAGCAGTTTTCTAGTGGGCGAGCAGTACTTC

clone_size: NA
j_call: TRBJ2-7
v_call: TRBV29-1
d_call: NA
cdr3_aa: CSVGQGRAEQYF
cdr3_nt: TGCAGCGTTGGCCAGGGAAGGGCCGAGCAGTACTTC

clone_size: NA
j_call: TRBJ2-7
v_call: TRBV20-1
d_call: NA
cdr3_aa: CSAWGDHEQYF
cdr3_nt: TGCAGTGCCTGGGGGGATCACGAGCAGTACTTC

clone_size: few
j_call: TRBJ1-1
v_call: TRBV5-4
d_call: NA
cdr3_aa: CASSPWLQPNTEAFF
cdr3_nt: TGTGCCAGCAGCCCATGGCTACAGCCGAACACTGAAGCTTTCTTT

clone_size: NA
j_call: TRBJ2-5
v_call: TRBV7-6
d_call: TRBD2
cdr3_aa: CASSSDWTSGGLKETQYF
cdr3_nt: TGTGCCAGCAGCTCCGATTGGACTAGCGGGGGGTTAAAAGAGACCCAGTACTTC

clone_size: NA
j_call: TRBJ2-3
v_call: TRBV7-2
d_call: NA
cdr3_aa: CASSQRGTQYF
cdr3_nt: TGTGCCAGCAGCCAACGGGGAACGCAGTATTTT

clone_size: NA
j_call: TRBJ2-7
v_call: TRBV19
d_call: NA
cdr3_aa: CASKVGQSPTYEQYF
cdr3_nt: TGTGCCAGTAAGGTGGGCCAGAGTCCTACCTACGAGCAGTACTTC

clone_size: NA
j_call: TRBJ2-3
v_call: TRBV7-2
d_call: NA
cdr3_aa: CASSLNGGASTDTQYF
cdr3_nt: TGTGCCAGCAGCTTAAACGGGGGAGCTAGCACAGATACGCAGTATTTT